This section outlines one T cell receptor beta chain sequence together with its context. Its specificity is unknown. The data originate from a study of cytomegalovirus exposure and HLA in healthy donors. As for the study in general: Some 80 million unique TCRs from HLA-typed donors were held in an early data release.

Study-wide findings and caveats: When the data were analyzed later, several of the most significant clusters appeared to be linked to common viral pathogens. Within an earlier analysis, most TCR beta V segments proved productive either about 87% or about 30% of the time.

The CDR3 spans 15 residues. Germline loops: CDR1 LNHDA, CDR2 SQIVND (reference sequence). V lost 5 bases and J lost 7; bases outside the gene matches: 9. While unrecorded immune exposures were likely, the donors were nominally healthy when sampled. Primers: 60 Vbeta forward and 13 Jbeta reverse. Generated by immunoSEQ multiplex PCR, the TCRdb table keeps only in-frame clones and is missing some. The data show about 180,000 clones, over 75% seen once. The receptor was derived from a man aged 55 to 69 in good health and CMV-seronegative. This sequence joins TRBV19 and TRBJ1-5, with 9 bases identical to TRBD1. Sequenced input: PBMCs. The chain's CDR3 is CASSLGQGTGQPQHF. CDR3 in DNA: TGTGCCAGTAGTCTGGGACAGGGAACGGGACAGCCCCAGCATTTT.